This entry is about one T cell receptor beta chain. Its antigen is unidentified. This CDR3 comprises 14 residues. Germline V lookup: CDR1 SEHNR, CDR2 FQNEAQ (reference sequence). V lost 1 base and J lost 5, with 8 bases in between. This entry comes from a study of cytotoxic CD8 clonotypes in ibrutinib-treated CLL. At the level of the study: Patient counts were around 11 relapsed/refractory, about 14 treatment-naive and about 17 IGHV unmutated. Study results and limitations: Public clonotypes were rare and shrank or held steady on treatment.

Libraries were prepared by immunoSEQ multiplex PCR; TCRdb keeps only in-frame clonotypes and omits some of them. The data show under 300,000 clones, with approximately 76% seen just once and about 5.8% held by the top ten. The origin of this receptor is a human donor with chronic lymphocytic leukemia. This chain connects TRBV7-9 to TRBJ2-2; D uncertain. The starting material was PBMCs, obtained at disease progression, from a patient treated with ibrutinib. The CDR3 reads CASSLVVGTGELFF. CDR3 sequence (DNA): TGTGCCAGCAGCTTAGTCGTGGGAACCGGGGAGCTGTTTTTT.